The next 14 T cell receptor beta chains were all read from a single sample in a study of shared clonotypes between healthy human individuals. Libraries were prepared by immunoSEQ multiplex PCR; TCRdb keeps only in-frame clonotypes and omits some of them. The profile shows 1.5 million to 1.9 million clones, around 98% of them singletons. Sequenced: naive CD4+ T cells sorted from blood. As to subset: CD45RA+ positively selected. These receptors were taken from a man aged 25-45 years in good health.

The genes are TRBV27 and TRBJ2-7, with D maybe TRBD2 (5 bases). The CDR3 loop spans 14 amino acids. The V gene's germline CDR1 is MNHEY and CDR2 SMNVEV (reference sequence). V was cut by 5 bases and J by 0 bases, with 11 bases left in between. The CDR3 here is CASSKGLPSYEQYF. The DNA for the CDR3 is TGTGCCAGCAGTAAAGGACTGCCCTCCTACGAGCAGTACTTC.

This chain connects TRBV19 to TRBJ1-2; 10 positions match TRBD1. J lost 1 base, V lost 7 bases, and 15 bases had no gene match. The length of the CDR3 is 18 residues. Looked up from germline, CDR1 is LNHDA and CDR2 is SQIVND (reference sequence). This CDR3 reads CASNLLPGQGPFNYGYTF. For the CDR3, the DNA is TGTGCCAGTAACCTCCTACCGGGACAGGGGCCCTTTAACTATGGCTACACCTTC.

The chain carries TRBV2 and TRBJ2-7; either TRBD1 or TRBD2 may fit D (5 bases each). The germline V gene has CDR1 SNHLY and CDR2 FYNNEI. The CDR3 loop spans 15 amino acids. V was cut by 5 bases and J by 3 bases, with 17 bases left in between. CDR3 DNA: TGTGCCAGCAGTTCGGAGAGGGGAATCAACTACGAGCAGTACTTC. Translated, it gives CASSSERGINYEQYF.

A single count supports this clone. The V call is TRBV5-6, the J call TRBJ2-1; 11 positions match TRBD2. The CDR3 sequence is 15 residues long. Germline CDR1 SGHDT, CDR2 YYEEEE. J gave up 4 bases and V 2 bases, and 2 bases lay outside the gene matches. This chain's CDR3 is CASSFGTSGYNEQFF. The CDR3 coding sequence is TGTGCCAGCAGCTTCGGGACTAGCGGATACAATGAGCAGTTCTTC.

Written as DNA, the CDR3 is TGTGCCAGCAGCTTACCAGGGAACAATCAGCCCCAGCATTTT. Amino acids: CASSLPGNNQPQHF. V and J are TRBV5-6 and TRBJ1-5, with D perhaps matching TRBD1 (5 bases). V was shortened by 2 bases and J by 3 bases, with 9 bases between the two germline ends. CDR3 length: 14 residues. Germline CDR1 is SGHDT and CDR2 is YYEEEE.

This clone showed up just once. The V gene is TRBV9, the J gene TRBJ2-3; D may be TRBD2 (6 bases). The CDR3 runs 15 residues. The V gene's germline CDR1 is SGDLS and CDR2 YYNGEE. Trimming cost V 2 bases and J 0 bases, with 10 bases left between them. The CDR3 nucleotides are TGTGCCAGCAGCGTCCCCGGGACTAGCACAGATACGCAGTATTTT. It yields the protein CASSVPGTSTDTQYF.

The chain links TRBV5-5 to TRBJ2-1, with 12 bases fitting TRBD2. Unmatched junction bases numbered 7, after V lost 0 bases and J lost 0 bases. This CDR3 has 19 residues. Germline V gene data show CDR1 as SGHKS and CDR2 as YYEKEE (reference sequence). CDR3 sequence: CASSLGRLAGVSSYNEQFF. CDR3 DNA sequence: TGTGCCAGCAGCTTGGGCCGACTAGCGGGAGTGAGCTCCTACAATGAGCAGTTCTTC.

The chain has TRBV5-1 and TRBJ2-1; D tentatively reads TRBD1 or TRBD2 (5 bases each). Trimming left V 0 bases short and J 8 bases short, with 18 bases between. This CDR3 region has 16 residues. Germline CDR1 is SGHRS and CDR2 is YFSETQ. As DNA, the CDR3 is TGCGCCAGCAGCTTGGAGGCAGGGACGGGTCTATATGAGCAGTTCTTC. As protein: CASSLEAGTGLYEQFF.

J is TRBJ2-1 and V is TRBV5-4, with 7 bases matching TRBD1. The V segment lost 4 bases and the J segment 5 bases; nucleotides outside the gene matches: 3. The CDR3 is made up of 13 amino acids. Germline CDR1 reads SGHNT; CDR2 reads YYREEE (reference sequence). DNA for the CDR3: TGTGCCAGCAGCCCGACAGGGAACAATGAGCAGTTCTTC. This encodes CASSPTGNNEQFF.

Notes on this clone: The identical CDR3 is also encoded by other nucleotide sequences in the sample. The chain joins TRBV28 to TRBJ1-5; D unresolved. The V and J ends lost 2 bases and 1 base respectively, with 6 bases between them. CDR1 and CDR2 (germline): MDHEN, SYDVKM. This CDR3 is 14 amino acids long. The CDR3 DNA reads TGTGCCAGCAGTTTAGCCGGGAGCAATCAGCCCCAGCATTTT. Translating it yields CASSLAGSNQPQHF. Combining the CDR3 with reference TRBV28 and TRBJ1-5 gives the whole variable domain DVKVTQSSRYLVKRTGEKVFLECVQDMDHENMFWYRQDPGLGLRLIYFSYDVKMKEKGDIPEGYSVSREKKERFSLILESASTNQTSMYLCASSLAGSNQPQHFGDGTRLSIL.

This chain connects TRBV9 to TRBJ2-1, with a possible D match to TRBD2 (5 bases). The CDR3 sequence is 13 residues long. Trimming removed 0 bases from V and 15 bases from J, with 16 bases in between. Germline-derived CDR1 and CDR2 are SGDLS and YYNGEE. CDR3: CASSVGAAGGLFF. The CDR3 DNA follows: TGTGCCAGCAGCGTAGGCGCCGCCGGAGGTCTGTTCTTC.

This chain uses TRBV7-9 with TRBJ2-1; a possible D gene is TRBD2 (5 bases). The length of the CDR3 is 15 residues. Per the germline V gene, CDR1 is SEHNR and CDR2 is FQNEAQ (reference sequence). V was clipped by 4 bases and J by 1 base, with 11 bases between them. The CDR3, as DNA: TGTGCCAGCAGCTCCCCACTAGGATCCTACAATGAGCAGTTCTTC. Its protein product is CASSSPLGSYNEQFF.

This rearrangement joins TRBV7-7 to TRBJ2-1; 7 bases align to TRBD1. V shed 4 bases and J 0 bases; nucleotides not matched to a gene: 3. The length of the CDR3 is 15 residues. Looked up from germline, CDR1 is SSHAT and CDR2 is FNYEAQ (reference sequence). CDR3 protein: CASSSTGSSYNEQFF. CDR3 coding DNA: TGTGCCAGCAGCTCGACAGGGAGCTCCTACAATGAGCAGTTCTTC.

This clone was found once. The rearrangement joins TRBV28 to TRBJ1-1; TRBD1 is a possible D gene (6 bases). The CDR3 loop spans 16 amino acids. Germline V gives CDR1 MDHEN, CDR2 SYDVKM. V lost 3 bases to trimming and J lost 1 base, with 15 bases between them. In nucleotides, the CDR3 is TGTGCCAGCAGTTTTCCCCCTGACAGGAAGAACACTGAAGCTTTCTTT. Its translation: CASSFPPDRKNTEAFF.